Included here is one T cell receptor (beta chain) sequence, with context. Its antigen is unknown. This sample is part of a study of response to subunit inactivated influenza vaccine. MiXCR was run by TCRdb on the RT-PCR reads, yielding one entry per CDR3 protein. Of more than 450,000 distinct CDR3 sequences listed, roughly 8.2% are singletons. The V and J ends lost 8 bases and 8 bases, in that order; junction bases with no gene match: 11. CDR1 is MNHNS and CDR2 is SASEGT in the germline V gene. The CDR3 extends over 14 amino acids. General study results and limits: Few additional T cells are recruited per seasonal influenza vaccination, authors suggested.

The chain links TRBV6-1 to TRBJ1-4, with 7 bases aligning to TRBD1. This clonotype was sampled from a man aged 50 to 69 who received an inactivated influenza vaccine. This specimen consisted of PBMCs from blood, obtained about 24 months after vaccination. As DNA, the CDR3 is TGTGCCAGCGGGGGAAGACAGGGAAGCGAAAAACTGTTTTTT. Translated, it gives CASGGRQGSEKLFF.